The 14 T cell receptor beta chains below come from one sample, sequenced in a study of regulatory T cells in long-lasting Graves disease. Libraries of TCR beta came from iRepertoire HTBI primers plus Arm-PCR of CDR3 regions. TCRdb called the multiplex PCR reads again in MiXCR, with one record for every CDR3 protein. The sample has fewer than 550,000 distinct CDR3 sequences, roughly a fifth seen once. This sample's time point: persistent/refractory GD, antithyroid drugs over 5 years with positive TRAb. Preparation of the TCR library used RNA extracted from PBMCs. The material sequenced was peripheral blood mononuclear cells (PBMCs), taken when the disease was refractory, from a patient treated with antithyroid drugs. The receptors derive from a female donor with Graves disease.

CDR3 sequence (DNA): TGTGCCAGCAGCTCCGCAGGGGGAACTCACTATGGCTACACCTTC. This gives the protein CASSSAGGTHYGYTF. The chain couples TRBV7-9 to TRBJ1-2; 7 bases line up with TRBD1. Germline CDR1 is SEHNR and CDR2 is FQNEAQ (reference sequence). The CDR3 extends over 15 amino acids. The V and J ends lost 4 bases and 3 bases, in that order; junction bases with no gene match: 8.

This clonotype was seen at least ten times. This chain links TRBV28 with TRBJ1-2; no definite D call. Trimming took 5 bases from V and 6 from J, leaving 19 bases between them. In germline, CDR1 is MDHEN, CDR2 SYDVKM. The CDR3 spans 15 residues. CDR3 sequence reads: CASSISAPGSDGYTF. CDR3 DNA sequence: TGTGCCAGCAGTATTTCCGCCCCGGGCTCGGATGGCTACACCTTC.

This clonotype has ten or more counts. The chain joins TRBV27 to TRBJ1-2; TRBD1 matches 10 bases. From germline, CDR1 is MNHEY and CDR2 SMNVEV (reference sequence). With 3 bases clipped from V and 8 bases from J, the junction kept 9 bases outside the gene matches. The CDR3 loop spans 15 amino acids. The CDR3 here is CASSFYGGTGVGYTF. The DNA of the CDR3 is TGTGCCAGCAGTTTCTATGGCGGGACAGGGGTAGGCTACACCTTC.

This clonotype was counted only a few times. The V gene is TRBV5-6, the J gene TRBJ1-5; tentative D call: TRBD1 (5 bases). The germline V gene encodes CDR1 SGHDT and CDR2 YYEEEE. The CDR3 consists of 15 residues. V was cut by 1 base and J by 4 bases, with 12 bases left in between. The CDR3 protein is CASSLSGAVNQPQHF. CDR3 nucleotide sequence: TGTGCCAGCAGCTTGAGTGGGGCAGTGAATCAGCCCCAGCATTTT.

The rearrangement joins TRBV5-6 to TRBJ2-2, with D perhaps matching TRBD2 (5 bases). Germline loops: CDR1 SGHDT, CDR2 YYEEEE. Trimming cost V 1 base and J 6 bases, with 13 bases left between them. The CDR3 consists of 15 residues. DNA of the CDR3: TGTGCCAGCAGCTTGACCGGGTCGCGGGCCGGGGAGCTGTTTTTT. Protein: CASSLTGSRAGELFF.

Notes on this clonotype: This may arise from a read error, as a much more abundant clone is one base away. The chain combines TRBV27 with TRBJ1-2; D is perhaps TRBD1 (6 bases). Germline lookup yields CDR1 MNHEY and CDR2 SMNVEV (reference sequence). This CDR3 region has 14 residues. V was cut by 3 bases and J by 6 bases, with 14 bases left in between. The CDR3 DNA sequence: TGTGCCAGCAGTTTGGTTGGGACAAGGGATGGCTACACCTTC. It specifies CASSLVGTRDGYTF.

In this sample, this clonotype turned up a few times. The genes are TRBV3-1 and TRBJ1-6, with TRBD1 matching over 7 bases. This CDR3 spans 14 amino acids. J gave up 9 bases and V 1 base, and 3 bases lay outside the gene matches. Per germline, CDR1 LGHDT and CDR2 YNNKEL (reference sequence). The CDR3 reads CASSQGTGFSPLHF. CDR3 DNA: TGTGCCAGCAGCCAAGGGACAGGATTTTCACCCCTCCACTTT.

Many counts were recorded for this clonotype. CDR3 sequence (DNA): TGCGCCAGCAGCTTTGAAGGTCTCTCCTACGAGCAGTACTTC. This translates into CASSFEGLSYEQYF. The rearrangement uses TRBV5-1 and TRBJ2-7; unclear D gene. CDR1 and CDR2 (germline): SGHRS, YFSETQ. This CDR3 spans 14 amino acids. Trimming removed 2 bases at V and 0 bases at J, with 9 bases between. The full variable domain, completed using reference TRBV5-1 and TRBJ2-7, is KAGVTQTPRYLIKTRGQQVTLSCSPISGHRSVSWYQQTPGQGLQFLFEYFSETQRNKGNFPGRFSGRQFSNSRSEMNVSTLELGDSALYLCASSFEGLSYEQYFGPGTRLTVT.

In the case of this clonotype: Here the CDR3 omits its conserved ending phenylalanine or tryptophan, so a read error is the likely source. The chain links TRBV12-3 or TRBV12-4 to TRBJ2-7, with TRBD2 as a possible D gene (6 bases). Trimming took off 9 bases at V and 6 bases at J, with 21 bases between the two ends. The CDR3 covers 14 residues. In nucleotides, the CDR3 is TGTGCCAGTGGGGGGATGGGGCAGGTCGGCGAGCAGTACCTC. Protein sequence: CASGGMGQVGEQYL.

This rearrangement joins TRBV6-5 to TRBJ2-1, with 10 positions matching TRBD1. V was pared by 4 bases and J by 3 bases, with 6 bases of the junction left unmatched. This CDR3 comprises 16 residues. The V gene's germline CDR1 is MNHEY and CDR2 SVGAGI. The CDR3 DNA reads as TGTGCCAGCAGTTTCAAAGGGACAGGGGACTACAATGAGCAGTTCTTC. Protein: CASSFKGTGDYNEQFF.

This clonotype appeared a few times. The chain combines TRBV20-1 with TRBJ2-7, with 8 bases that match TRBD2. Trimming removed 6 bases from V and 4 bases from J; junction bases left unmatched: 14. The CDR3 has 15 residues. Germline CDR1 DFQATT, CDR2 SNEGSKA (reference sequence). The CDR3 protein is CSAGFSGNAYYEQYF. For the CDR3, the DNA is TGCAGTGCGGGATTTAGCGGGAACGCCTATTACGAGCAGTACTTC.

This clonotype was seen only a few times. The V gene is TRBV19, the J gene TRBJ1-5, with D possibly matching TRBD1 (5 bases). CDR3 size: 15 residues. CDR1 and CDR2 from the germline V gene are LNHDA and SQIVND (reference sequence). The V end was cut by 5 bases, the J end by 6 bases, with 17 bases between. CDR3 sequence: CASSSDRGTFQPQHF. The CDR3 DNA is TGTGCCAGTAGTTCCGATAGAGGGACCTTTCAGCCCCAGCATTTT.

Many counts were recorded for this clonotype. This rearrangement joins TRBV15 to TRBJ2-5; D is tentatively TRBD1 or TRBD2 (6 bases each). In germline, CDR1 is LNHNV, CDR2 YYDKDF (reference sequence). Trimming shortened V by 1 base and J by 4 bases, and 16 bases separated the two germline ends. The CDR3 runs to 16 residues. CDR3 in amino acids: CATSRATGADGETQYF. CDR3 sequence (DNA): TGTGCCACCAGCAGAGCGACGGGGGCGGATGGAGAGACCCAGTACTTC.

This clonotype was seen repeatedly, ten times or more. The V and J genes are TRBV28 and TRBJ1-5; D may be TRBD1 (5 bases). The CDR3 loop spans 16 amino acids. The germline V gene has CDR1 MDHEN and CDR2 SYDVKM. V shed 7 bases and J shed 1 base, with 17 bases lying between them. CDR3 amino acids: CASIPRGLLSNQPQHF. The CDR3 DNA sequence: TGTGCCAGCATTCCTAGGGGTTTACTCAGCAATCAGCCCCAGCATTTT.